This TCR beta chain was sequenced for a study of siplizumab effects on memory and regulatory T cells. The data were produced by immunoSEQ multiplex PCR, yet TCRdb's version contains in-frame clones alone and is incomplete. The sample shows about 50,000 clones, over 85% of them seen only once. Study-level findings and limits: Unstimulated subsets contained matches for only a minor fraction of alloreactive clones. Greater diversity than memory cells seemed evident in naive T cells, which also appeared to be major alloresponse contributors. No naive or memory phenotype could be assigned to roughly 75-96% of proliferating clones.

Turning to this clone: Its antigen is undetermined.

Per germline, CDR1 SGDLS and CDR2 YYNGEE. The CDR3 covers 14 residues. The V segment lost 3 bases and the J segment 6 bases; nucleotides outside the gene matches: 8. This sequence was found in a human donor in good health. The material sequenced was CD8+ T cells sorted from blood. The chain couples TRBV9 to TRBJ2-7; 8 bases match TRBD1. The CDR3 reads CASSATGGGSEQYF. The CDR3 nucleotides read TGTGCCAGCAGCGCCACAGGGGGAGGAAGCGAGCAGTACTTC.